The next 17 T cell receptor beta chains were all read from a single sample in a study of T cell responses to AZD1222 COVID-19 vaccine. Data came from immunoSEQ multiplex PCR; TCRdb stores just in-frame clones and leaves some out. The sample lists 160,000 or so clones; approximately 94% were seen once. The specimen comprised peripheral blood, sampled on day 0 of AZD1222 vaccination. The receptors derive from an adult in good health.

The V and J genes are TRBV7-2 and TRBJ2-3; 7 positions agree with TRBD2. The CDR3 is made up of 14 amino acids. J gave up 1 base and V 2 bases, and 0 bases lay outside the gene matches. Germline lookup yields CDR1 SGHTA and CDR2 FQGNSA. The CDR3: CASSLLAGTDTQYF. The CDR3 DNA follows: TGTGCCAGCAGCTTACTAGCGGGCACAGATACGCAGTATTTT.

This sequence joins TRBV2 and TRBJ2-2; 11 positions agree with TRBD2. The CDR3 sequence is 15 residues long. V gave up 6 bases and J gave up 7 bases; unmatched junction bases: 7. CDR1 and CDR2 (germline): SNHLY, FYNNEI. CDR3 coding DNA: TGTGCCAGCAGGGGACTAGCGGTCGGAGGCGGGGAGCTGTTTTTT. It translates to CASRGLAVGGGELFF. The full variable domain, completed using reference TRBV2 and TRBJ2-2, is EPEVTQTPSHQVTQMGQEVILRCVPISNHLYFYWYRQILGQKVEFLVSFYNNEISEKSEIFDDQFSVERPDGSNFTLKIRSTKLEDSAMYFCASRGLAVGGGELFFGEGSRLTVL.

In its sample, this clone was seen once. The chain has TRBV9 and TRBJ2-5; 7 nucleotides align to TRBD2. Germline assignment: CDR1 SGDLS and CDR2 YYNGEE. The CDR3 is 15 residues long. V trimming: 0 bases; J trimming: 0 bases; junction bases outside the gene matches: 2. The CDR3 bases are TGTGCCAGCAGCGTAGGAGGGACTAACCAAGAGACCCAGTACTTC. It yields the protein CASSVGGTNQETQYF. Drawing the rest from reference TRBV9 and TRBJ2-5, the complete variable domain is DSGVTQTPKHLITATGQRVTLRCSPRSGDLSVYWYQQSLDQGLQFLIQYYNGEERAKGNILERFSAQQFPDLHSELNLSSLELGDSALYFCASSVGGTNQETQYFGPGTRLLVL.

The CDR3 loop reads CASSEARLSGQGNGYTF. In DNA, the CDR3 is TGTGCCAGCAGTGAAGCCCGGCTTTCTGGGCAGGGGAATGGCTACACCTTC. The chain uses TRBV2 and TRBJ1-2; weak D call: TRBD1 (6 bases). CDR1 is SNHLY and CDR2 is FYNNEI in the germline V gene. The V gene lost 0 bases and the J gene lost 6 bases, with 20 bases spanning the gap. The CDR3 covers 17 residues.

The V call is TRBV19, the J call TRBJ1-5; 8 bases agree with TRBD1. This CDR3 region has 16 residues. Trimming at V came to 6 bases and at J to 1 base, leaving 8 bases not matched to a gene. Germline V gene sequence: CDR1 LNHDA, CDR2 SQIVND (reference sequence). Here the CDR3 DNA reads TGTGCCAGTAGAACGACAGGGGTAAGAAGCAATCAGCCCCAGCATTTT. Its protein product is CASRTTGVRSNQPQHF.

This clone came up once. The chain joins TRBV10-2 to TRBJ2-7, with 9 bases fitting TRBD1. Germline CDR1 and CDR2: WSHSY and SAAADI. V dropped 8 bases and J dropped 2; count of bases not matched to a gene: 7. The CDR3 consists of 14 residues. The CDR3, as DNA: TGCGCCAGCTACCTTCGGACAGGGGCCTACGAGCAGTACTTC. It translates to CASYLRTGAYEQYF.

The chain employs TRBV18 and TRBJ2-3; tentative D call: TRBD1 (6 bases). Germline CDR1 and CDR2: KGHSH and LQKENI. The V gene lost 3 bases and the J gene lost 4 bases, with 17 bases spanning the gap. This CDR3 is built from 16 residues. For the CDR3, the DNA is TGTGCCAGCTCACCCCTTTTGAGGGGGATCTCAGATACGCAGTATTTT. Translated, it gives CASSPLLRGISDTQYF.

The chain joins TRBV6-5 to TRBJ2-1; 9 nucleotides align to TRBD2. The CDR3 is 14 residues long. Germline trimming cut 4 bases from V and 8 bases from J; bases unmatched to any gene: 6. The germline V gene encodes CDR1 MNHEY and CDR2 SVGAGI. The CDR3 sequence: CASSLLAGLDEQFF. The DNA for the CDR3 is TGTGCCAGCAGTTTGCTAGCGGGACTGGATGAGCAGTTCTTC.

This chain joins TRBV14 and TRBJ2-1; 9 bases agree with TRBD2. This CDR3 is built from 17 residues. Germline CDR1 SGHDN, CDR2 FVKESK. J gave up 2 bases and V 3 bases, and 8 bases lay outside the gene matches. The CDR3 spells CASSQDGPSGAYNEQFF. The CDR3 nucleotides are TGTGCCAGCAGCCAGGATGGTCCTAGCGGGGCCTACAATGAGCAGTTCTTC.

V and J are TRBV20-1 and TRBJ1-6; maybe TRBD1 (6 bases). Germline CDR1 and CDR2: DFQATT and SNEGSKA (reference sequence). The CDR3 spans 14 residues. Trimming shortened V by 3 bases and J by 9 bases, and 15 bases separated the two germline ends. The CDR3 sequence: CSASRGAEGSPLHF. CDR3 coding DNA: TGCAGTGCTAGTCGGGGGGCTGAAGGTTCACCCCTCCACTTT.

Of note for this clone: The identical CDR3 is also encoded by other nucleotide sequences in the sample. CDR3 nucleotides: TGTGCCAGTAGTATCTCCGGGGCCAACGTCCTGACTTTC. This encodes CASSISGANVLTF. The rearrangement joins TRBV19 to TRBJ2-6; D is uncertain. CDR1 and CDR2 (germline): LNHDA, SQIVND (reference sequence). V was trimmed by 3 bases and J by 4 bases, leaving 4 bases between them. This CDR3 has 13 amino acids. The full variable domain, with the rest looked up from reference TRBV19 and TRBJ2-6, is DGGITQSPKYLFRKEGQNVTLSCEQNLNHDAMYWYRQDPGQGLRLIYYSQIVNDFQKGDIAEGYSVSREKKESFPLTVTSAQKNPTAFYLCASSISGANVLTFGAGSRLTVL.

V is TRBV7-2 and J is TRBJ2-1, with 9 bases aligning to TRBD2. This CDR3 has 16 amino acids. The germline gives CDR1 SGHTA, CDR2 FQGNSA. The V and J ends lost 1 base and 6 bases, in that order; junction bases with no gene match: 7. Here the CDR3 reads CASSLGGSGSGNEQFF. The CDR3 coding sequence is TGTGCCAGCAGCTTAGGTGGTAGCGGGAGTGGCAATGAGCAGTTCTTC.

The rearrangement links TRBV27 to TRBJ1-1; the match to TRBD1 covers 8 bases. The V and J ends lost 5 bases and 4 bases, in that order; junction bases with no gene match: 15. The V gene's germline CDR1 is MNHEY and CDR2 SMNVEV (reference sequence). The CDR3 spans 17 residues. The CDR3, as DNA: TGTGCCAGCAGTCCCAGGGGGCGCCGGATTATGATCACTGAAGCTTTCTTT. It is translated as CASSPRGRRIMITEAFF.

The genes are TRBV13 and TRBJ1-2, with D uncertain. The CDR3 runs to 14 residues. V was pared by 3 bases and J by 6 bases, with 14 bases between. The germline CDR1 and CDR2 sequences are PRHDT and FYEKMQ (reference sequence). CDR3: CASSLDMAMHGYTF. As DNA, the CDR3 is TGTGCCAGCAGCTTGGATATGGCGATGCATGGCTACACCTTC.

This chain connects TRBV28 to TRBJ1-4; weak D call: TRBD1 (6 bases). In germline, CDR1 is MDHEN, CDR2 SYDVKM. V gave up 3 bases and J gave up 3 bases, with 11 bases separating them. The CDR3 runs 15 residues. CDR3 in DNA: TGTGCCAGCAGTTTCCCGGACAGATCTAATGAAAAACTGTTTTTT. Translating gives CASSFPDRSNEKLFF.

CDR3 loop: CATRRQGSNQPQHF. The CDR3 nucleotides read TGTGCCACCAGAAGGCAAGGAAGCAATCAGCCCCAGCATTTT. The chain uses TRBV15 and TRBJ1-5; D not certain. V was shortened by 6 bases and J by 1 base, with 10 bases between the two germline ends. This CDR3 is built from 14 residues. The germline CDR1 and CDR2 sequences are LNHNV and YYDKDF (reference sequence).

The CDR3 protein is CASSSHPGEQFF. In DNA form, the CDR3 reads TGTGCCAGCAGCTCTCACCCAGGTGAGCAGTTCTTC. The rearrangement links TRBV12-3 or TRBV12-4 to TRBJ2-1, with no clear D. Between the trimmed V and J ends, which lost 6 bases and 9 bases, there was a span of 12 bases. The length of the CDR3 is 12 residues.